These 13 T cell receptor beta chains were sequenced from one sample in a study of blood T cell repertoires in COVID-19. Profiling relied on immunoSEQ multiplex PCR, and the TCRdb table lists in-frame clones only, not all of them. The repertoire holds 140,000 to 150,000 clones, with roughly 80% as singletons. Sequenced input: peripheral blood. The source of these receptors is a man in his sixties or seventies who had recovered from COVID-19.

This chain links TRBV30 with TRBJ1-1; 9 bases agree with TRBD1. From germline, CDR1 is GTSNPN and CDR2 SVGIG (reference sequence). The CDR3 sequence is 13 residues long. V trimming: 5 bases; J trimming: 5 bases; junction bases outside the gene matches: 6. Here the CDR3 reads CAWQQGAKTEAFF. In DNA, the CDR3 is TGTGCCTGGCAACAGGGGGCGAAGACTGAAGCTTTCTTT.

This chain joins TRBV5-4 and TRBJ2-3, with D possibly TRBD2 on 5 matching bases. Germline V gene sequence: CDR1 SGHNT, CDR2 YYREEE (reference sequence). The V gene lost 3 bases and the J gene lost 2 bases, with 13 bases spanning the gap. The CDR3 extends over 15 amino acids. CDR3 region: CASSSGLGYTDTQYF. CDR3 DNA: TGTGCCAGCAGCTCCGGACTGGGCTACACAGATACGCAGTATTTT.

The chain has TRBV29-1 and TRBJ2-3; no clear D gene. This CDR3 is 13 amino acids long. V lost 3 bases and J lost 4, with 11 bases in between. Germline V gene data show CDR1 as SQVTM and CDR2 as ANQGSEA. The CDR3 DNA reads as TGCAGCGTTGACAGGAATGTCGCAGATACGCAGTATTTT. Amino acid sequence: CSVDRNVADTQYF.

The gene calls are TRBV10-3 and TRBJ1-2; D is ambiguous. From germline, CDR1 is ENHRY and CDR2 SYGVKD. The CDR3 has 15 residues. Trimming removed 8 bases at V and 7 bases at J, with 23 bases between. The CDR3 nucleotides read TGTGCCATCTCAACCAGATCCGGGAAGGATGGTGGCTACACCTTC. Its protein product is CAISTRSGKDGGYTF.

The chain uses TRBV5-1 and TRBJ2-7; a possible D gene is TRBD2 (5 bases). Trimming took 2 bases from V and 5 from J, leaving 8 bases between them. Per the germline V gene, CDR1 is SGHRS and CDR2 is YFSETQ. The CDR3 totals 12 residues. In nucleotides, the CDR3 is TGCGCCAGCAGCTTAGAGGGAAACGAGCAGTACTTC. As protein: CASSLEGNEQYF.

CDR3 sequence: CASSPGQAVNEQFF. The CDR3 DNA is TGCGCCAGCAGCCCGGGACAGGCGGTCAATGAGCAGTTCTTC. V and J are TRBV5-1 and TRBJ2-1, with 8 nucleotides matching TRBD1. The CDR3 consists of 14 residues. The germline CDR1 and CDR2 sequences are SGHRS and YFSETQ. V trimming: 4 bases; J trimming: 6 bases; junction bases outside the gene matches: 6. The full variable domain, in which reference TRBV5-1 and TRBJ2-1 provide the parts outside the CDR3, is KAGVTQTPRYLIKTRGQQVTLSCSPISGHRSVSWYQQTPGQGLQFLFEYFSETQRNKGNFPGRFSGRQFSNSRSEMNVSTLELGDSALYLCASSPGQAVNEQFFGPGTRLTVL.

V is TRBV29-1 and J is TRBJ2-5; 10 bases are a match to TRBD1. The V and J ends lost 7 bases and 5 bases, in that order; junction bases with no gene match: 10. CDR1 and CDR2 (germline): SQVTM, ANQGSEA. This CDR3 has 14 residues. CDR3 DNA: TGCAGCGCAGGGACAGGGGCTGGCCGGGAGACCCAGTACTTC. The encoded protein is CSAGTGAGRETQYF.

J is TRBJ2-3 and V is TRBV11-2; D gene unclear. Germline CDR1 reads SGHAT; CDR2 reads FQNNGV. V was cut by 1 base and J by 0 bases, with 8 bases left in between. CDR3 length equals 15 residues. This CDR3 is CASSLVGSSTDTQYF. The CDR3 DNA reads as TGTGCCAGCAGCTTAGTGGGCTCTAGCACAGATACGCAGTATTTT.

This chain links TRBV15 with TRBJ2-3, with 9 positions matching TRBD2. J was trimmed by 5 bases and V by 0 bases; bases with no gene match: 6. Looked up from germline, CDR1 is LNHNV and CDR2 is YYDKDF (reference sequence). The CDR3 runs 16 residues. For the CDR3, the DNA is TGTGCCACCAGCAGAGATGTAGCGGGAGAGATAGATACGCAGTATTTT. Residues: CATSRDVAGEIDTQYF. The whole variable domain, filled in from reference TRBV15 and TRBJ2-3, reads DAMVIQNPRYQVTQFGKPVTLSCSQTLNHNVMYWYQQKSSQAPKLLFHYYDKDFNNEADTPDNFQSRRPNTSFCFLDIRSPGLGDTAMYLCATSRDVAGEIDTQYFGPGTRLTVL.

This chain uses TRBV6-2 or TRBV6-3 with TRBJ2-3, with TRBD2 as a possible D gene (5 bases). This CDR3 has 14 residues. In germline, CDR1 is MNHEY, CDR2 SVGEGT. The V end was cut by 6 bases, the J end by 1 base, with 11 bases between. As DNA, the CDR3 is TGTGCCAGCAGCCCCCATAGCGGCACAGATACGCAGTATTTT. Translating gives CASSPHSGTDTQYF.

The chain couples TRBV7-2 to TRBJ2-5; no clear D. The CDR3 is 12 amino acids. CDR1 and CDR2 (germline): SGHTA, FQGNSA. The V end lost 3 bases, the J end lost 5 bases, and 7 bases lay between the germline ends. CDR3 sequence (DNA): TGTGCCAGCAGCTTTTCTCGGGAGACCCAGTACTTC. The encoded protein is CASSFSRETQYF.

Only a few counts were recorded for this clone. The V gene is TRBV6-5, the J gene TRBJ1-1; 7 positions match TRBD1. The CDR3 contains 13 residues. J lost 4 bases, V lost 4 bases, and 3 bases had no gene match. In germline, CDR1 is MNHEY, CDR2 SVGAGI. The CDR3 sequence: CASSSTGVTEAFF. For the CDR3, the DNA is TGTGCCAGCAGTTCTACAGGGGTCACTGAAGCTTTCTTT.

The V gene is TRBV7-9, the J gene TRBJ2-7; TRBD2 might be the D (5 bases). This CDR3 has 14 amino acids. Germline values: CDR1 SEHNR, CDR2 FQNEAQ (reference sequence). The V gene lost 3 bases and the J gene lost 6 bases, with 15 bases spanning the gap. As DNA, the CDR3 is TGTGCCAGCAGCTTGACTACTCCCGTCTCCGAGCAGTACTTC. Encoded protein: CASSLTTPVSEQYF.